Sequencing of this T cell receptor (beta chain) was carried out in a study of blood T cells in healthy people across ages (dated by TCRdb to the mid-2010s). About the investigation overall: Template switching captured roughly one uniquely barcoded TCR beta cDNA molecule per two T cells in model experiments. Two additional independent replicas of 1 million unique cDNA reads from the same blood draw were analyzed for two donors (one aged 18 to 30 and one aged 80 or older). The donors were split into four age groups: young (average 16 years), middle-aged (39), aged (62) and long-lived (over 80). To avoid experimental bias, donors of different ages were randomly spread across the sequencing lanes. The study measured age-related changes in TCR beta repertoire diversity using deep sequencing normalized with unique cDNA molecular identifiers.

The CDR3 holds 18 amino acids from the cysteine to the phenylalanine. Only the CDR3 portion is preserved as DNA: 54 bases, with reading frame beginning at the first base. Of note for this clonotype: Its antigen has not been determined. No base quality values were provided; no much bigger clone lies one nucleotide off.

General findings and caveats noted by the study authors: Observed TCR beta diversity per million T cells fell roughly linearly with age, and a significant reduction was already apparent by age roughly 40. A strong correlation was found between observed TCR beta diversity and the percentage of naive T cells measured by flow cytometry. Since profiling was done on bulk unsorted PBMCs, naive and antigen-experienced compartments could not be conclusively compared. Compared with the aged group, the long-lived group had more naive CD4+ T cells, fewer expanded clones and increased TCR diversity, a pattern suggesting age selection. Estimates of total diversity based on one million sequenced T cells were considered lower bounds and underestimates. Because donor CMV infection status was unknown, age-related changes in expanded clonotypes were potentially confounded.

The method behind the library was 5' RACE. Sequencing used an Illumina HiSeq 2500. The second PCR ran for about 6 to 12 cycles and used a J-beta primer mix along with a sample-barcoded 5' primer. Each TCR beta cDNA molecule received a unique molecular identifier from a template-switch 5' adaptor carrying 12 random nucleotides. At least 2.5 million CDR3-containing paired-end reads were obtained from each sample. First-strand cDNA synthesis was performed from all RNA using the Mint cDNA synthesis kit, with priming by a TRBC-specific oligonucleotide. All cDNA was treated with uracil-DNA glycosylase and then went through a first 18-cycle PCR with the universal primers M1SS and BC2_uni_R. The original pipeline was this. For normalization, 1 million high-quality reads, each with a distinct molecular identifier, were randomly selected from each sample. Instead of being binned into consensus sequences, reads that shared molecular identifiers were thrown out. MiTCR, set to a Q25 quality threshold and the strictest error-elimination algorithm, was used for CDR3 identification, clonotype clustering and error correction. A nonparametric unseen species model with Euler transformation was used to estimate lower-bound total TCR beta diversity. TCRdb itself trimmed the public reads at Q25 with fastp, ran MiXCR and retained productive beta chains. Each record represents a unique CDR3 protein, reported with the most common genes and DNA among its rows. TCRdb, rather than the study authors, made the V and J calls. Counted in this sample were about a million distinct CDR3 sequences; about 53% of them appeared once. The ten largest clones capture over 20% of the sample.

The donors were roughly 40 Caucasian individuals from Russia, aged roughly 6 to 100 years, who were systemically healthy. Approximately 10 milliliters of peripheral blood were collected from each donor into EDTA-treated Vacutainer tubes. PBMCs were isolated by Ficoll-Paque density-gradient centrifugation, with at least 6 million obtained per sample. Trizol reagent was used to extract total RNA from the PBMCs, yielding at least 5 micrograms per sample. Naive CD45RAhigh/CD27high T cell percentages were measured by flow cytometry on a PBMC aliquot from every donor. The sequence came from a woman aged 55-70 years in good health. The sequencing input was blood. The rearrangement combines TRBV21-1 with TRBJ2-1; TRBD2 is the table's D call and was not checked against the DNA. TRBV21-1 is a known pseudogene. The CDR3 loop reads CASSKGECSGRAPDEQFF. The DNA is TGTGCCAGCAGCAAAGGGGAGTGCAGCGGGAGGGCGCCAGATGAGCAGTTCTTC.